The clone carrying this TCR beta chain occurred once. Antigen unknown. Germline V gene lookup returns CDR1 SQVTM and CDR2 ANQGSEA. V gave up 7 bases and J gave up 5 bases, with 11 bases separating them. The CDR3 is made up of 11 amino acids. Unique molecular identifiers tagged the TCR beta cDNA libraries. From roughly 1 to 10 million T cells, about 500,000 cDNA molecules were obtained. Each CDR3 protein is one row after TCRdb ran MiXCR on the PCR reads. The sample has 250,000 to 300,000 distinct CDR3 sequences, about 38% seen once. The entry originates in a study of post-analysis software for immune sequencing data. Study summary: The courses of disease that were included comprised relapsing-remitting, secondary progressive and progressive-relapsing multiple sclerosis. Whole-study findings and limits: The five TRBV segments detected at higher frequency in patients than in controls included TRBV5-6, TRBV5-1 and TRBV20-1. Clustering by F measure revealed strong co-clustering among samples prepared together in one batch.

The origin of this receptor is a girl aged 5-17 years with multiple sclerosis. Sample: blood. The chain uses TRBV29-1 and TRBJ1-2, with D tentatively TRBD1 (5 bases). The CDR3 here is CSAGTVYGYTF. CDR3 DNA sequence: TGCAGCGCCGGGACGGTTTATGGCTACACCTTC.